What follows describes a single T cell receptor beta chain. The germline gene is not matched at one end of the junction; a read error may be the cause. These data come from a study of tumor and adjacent non-tumor tissue in lung cancer. Study details: Stage I to III disease affected about ten men and about 5 women aged roughly 31 to 85.

This sample's RNA came from whole unsorted tissue. This non-tumor lung sample came from over 3 cm beyond the tumor edge. A modified ARM-PCR protocol with three rounds of nested PCR amplified TCRbeta. TCRdb re-analysed the multiplex PCR reads in MiXCR, keeping a single row per CDR3 protein. The sample lists some 97,000 distinct CDR3 sequences, 65% occurring once. Germline-derived CDR1 and CDR2 are SGHRS and YFSETQ. The CDR3 loop spans 12 amino acids. The sequence derives from a man aged 30 to 39 with non-small cell lung cancer. This chain connects TRBV5-1 to TRBJ2-3; unclear D gene. The sequencing sample was made of distant non-tumor lung tissue. The CDR3 region is CASSQRIDTQYF. The DNA for the CDR3 is TGCGCCAGCAGCCAAAGGATAGATACGCAATATTTT.